The following is a TCR beta chain sequence with its context. This record comes from a study of shared clonotypes between healthy human individuals. The repertoire was sequenced with immunoSEQ multiplex PCR; TCRdb's copy has only in-frame clones and lacks some. Of about 120,000 clones in the sample, about 70% were seen once. This TCR was sampled from a woman between 25 and 40 years old in good health. Sequences were obtained from memory CD8+ T cells sorted from blood. Sample subset: CD45RO+ cells pooled with CCR7-negative TemRA cells.

CDR3 nucleotides: TGCGCCAGCAGCTTGTCAGGGACAGGGATGTCTGGGGCCAACGTCCTGACTTTC. This gives the protein CASSLSGTGMSGANVLTF. The genes are TRBV5-1 and TRBJ2-6; 9 positions match TRBD1. V lost 1 base to trimming and J lost 1 base; unmatched junction nucleotides: 6. Germline V gives CDR1 SGHRS, CDR2 YFSETQ. The CDR3 loop spans 18 amino acids.